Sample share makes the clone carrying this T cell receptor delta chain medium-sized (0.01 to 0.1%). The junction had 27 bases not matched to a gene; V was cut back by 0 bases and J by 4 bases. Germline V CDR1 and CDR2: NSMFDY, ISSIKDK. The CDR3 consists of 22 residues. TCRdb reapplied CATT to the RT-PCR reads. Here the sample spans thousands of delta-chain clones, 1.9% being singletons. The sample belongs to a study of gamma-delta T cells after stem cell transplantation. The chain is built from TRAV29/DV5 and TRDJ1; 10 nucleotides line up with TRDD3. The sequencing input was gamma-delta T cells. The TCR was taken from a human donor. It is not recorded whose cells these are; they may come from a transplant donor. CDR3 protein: CAASAIQLYWGRNWGMHDKLIF. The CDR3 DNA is TGTGCAGCAAGCGCGATTCAACTCTACTGGGGACGTAACTGGGGGATGCACGATAAACTCATCTTT. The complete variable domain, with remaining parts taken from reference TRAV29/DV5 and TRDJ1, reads DQQVKQNSPSLSVQEGRISILNCDYTNSMFDYFLWYKKYPAEGPTFLISISSIKDKNEDGRFTVFLNKSAKHLSLHIVPSQPGDSAVYFCAASAIQLYWGRNWGMHDKLIFGKGTRVTVEP.